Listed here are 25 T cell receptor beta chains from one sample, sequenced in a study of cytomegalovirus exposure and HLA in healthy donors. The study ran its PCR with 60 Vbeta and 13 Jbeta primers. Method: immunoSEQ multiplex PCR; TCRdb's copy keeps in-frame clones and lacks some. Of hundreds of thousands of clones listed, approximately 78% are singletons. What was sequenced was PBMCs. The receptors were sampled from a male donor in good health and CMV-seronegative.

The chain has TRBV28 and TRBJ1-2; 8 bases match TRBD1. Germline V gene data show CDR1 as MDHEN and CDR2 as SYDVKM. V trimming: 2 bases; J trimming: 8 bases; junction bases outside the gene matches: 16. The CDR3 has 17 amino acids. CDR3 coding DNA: TGTGCCAGCAGTTTAGAACACATTGGACAGGGCGCAGGCGGCTACACCTTC. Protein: CASSLEHIGQGAGGYTF.

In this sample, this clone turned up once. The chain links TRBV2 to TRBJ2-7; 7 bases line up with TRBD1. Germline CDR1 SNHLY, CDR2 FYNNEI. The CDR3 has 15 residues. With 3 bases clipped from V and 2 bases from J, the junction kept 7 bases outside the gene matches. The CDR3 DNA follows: TGTGCCAGCAGTGACCCAGGGGGAACGCCCTACGAGCAGTACTTC. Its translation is CASSDPGGTPYEQYF.

The DNA for the CDR3 is TGTGCCAGCAGCCAAGGCTCTCTCGGCGGTCAGCCCCAGCATTTT. Its protein is CASSQGSLGGQPQHF. J is TRBJ1-5 and V is TRBV7-2; D gene uncertain. The CDR3 has 15 residues. Trimming shortened V by 5 bases and J by 6 bases, and 17 bases separated the two germline ends. Germline V gives CDR1 SGHTA, CDR2 FQGNSA.

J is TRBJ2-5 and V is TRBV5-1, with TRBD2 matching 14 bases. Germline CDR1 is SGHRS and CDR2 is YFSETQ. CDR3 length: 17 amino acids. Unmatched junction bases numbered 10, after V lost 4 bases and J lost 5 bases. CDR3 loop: CASSPTGTSGGWETQYF. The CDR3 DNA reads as TGCGCCAGCAGCCCGACCGGGACTAGCGGGGGATGGGAGACCCAGTACTTC.

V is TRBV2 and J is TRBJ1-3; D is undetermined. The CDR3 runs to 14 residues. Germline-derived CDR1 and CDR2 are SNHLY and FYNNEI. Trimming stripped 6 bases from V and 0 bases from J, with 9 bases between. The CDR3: CASRREGSGNTIYF. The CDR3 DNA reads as TGTGCCAGCAGGAGGGAGGGCTCTGGAAACACCATATATTTT.

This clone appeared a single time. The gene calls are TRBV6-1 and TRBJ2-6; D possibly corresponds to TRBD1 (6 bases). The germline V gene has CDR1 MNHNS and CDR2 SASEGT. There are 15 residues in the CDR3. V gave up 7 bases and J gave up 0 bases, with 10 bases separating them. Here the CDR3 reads CASNKGGSGANVLTF. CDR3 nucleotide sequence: TGTGCCAGCAATAAAGGGGGCTCTGGGGCCAACGTCCTGACTTTC.

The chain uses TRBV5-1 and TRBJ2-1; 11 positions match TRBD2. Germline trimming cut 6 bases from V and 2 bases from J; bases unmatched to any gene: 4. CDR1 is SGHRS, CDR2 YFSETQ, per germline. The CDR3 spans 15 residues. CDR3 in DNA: TGCGCCAGCACTAGCGGGAGGTCGGCCTACAATGAGCAGTTCTTC. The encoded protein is CASTSGRSAYNEQFF.

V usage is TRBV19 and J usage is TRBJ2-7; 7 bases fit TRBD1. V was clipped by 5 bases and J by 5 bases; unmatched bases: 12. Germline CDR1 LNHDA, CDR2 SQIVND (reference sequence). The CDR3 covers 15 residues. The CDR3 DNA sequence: TGTGCCAGTAGTCATCGACAGGGAACTCGAGACGAGCAGTACTTC. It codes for CASSHRQGTRDEQYF.

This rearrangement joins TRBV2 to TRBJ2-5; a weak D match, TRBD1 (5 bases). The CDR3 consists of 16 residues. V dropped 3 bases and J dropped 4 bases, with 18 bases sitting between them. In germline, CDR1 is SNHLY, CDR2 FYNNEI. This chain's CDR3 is CASSDVQGRRGETQYF. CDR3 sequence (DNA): TGTGCCAGCAGTGATGTGCAGGGCCGGCGAGGAGAGACCCAGTACTTC.

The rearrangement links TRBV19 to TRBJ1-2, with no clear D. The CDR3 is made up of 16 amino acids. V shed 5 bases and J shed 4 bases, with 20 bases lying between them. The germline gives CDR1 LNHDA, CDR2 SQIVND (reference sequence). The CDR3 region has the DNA TGTGCCAGTAGTTTTTCGTCGTACACCGGCGGCTATGGCTACACCTTC. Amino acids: CASSFSSYTGGYGYTF.

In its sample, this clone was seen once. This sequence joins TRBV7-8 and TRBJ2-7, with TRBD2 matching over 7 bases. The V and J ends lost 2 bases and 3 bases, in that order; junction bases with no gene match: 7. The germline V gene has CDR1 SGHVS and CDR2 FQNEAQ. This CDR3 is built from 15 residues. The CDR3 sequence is CASSLWGSSGYEQYF. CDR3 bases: TGTGCCAGCAGCTTATGGGGTTCTAGCGGCTACGAGCAGTACTTC.

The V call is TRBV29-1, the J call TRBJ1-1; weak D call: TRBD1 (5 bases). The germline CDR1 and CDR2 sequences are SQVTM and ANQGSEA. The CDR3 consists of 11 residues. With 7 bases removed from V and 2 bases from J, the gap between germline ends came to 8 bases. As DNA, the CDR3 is TGCAGCGACCAGGGTAACACTGAAGCTTTCTTT. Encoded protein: CSDQGNTEAFF.

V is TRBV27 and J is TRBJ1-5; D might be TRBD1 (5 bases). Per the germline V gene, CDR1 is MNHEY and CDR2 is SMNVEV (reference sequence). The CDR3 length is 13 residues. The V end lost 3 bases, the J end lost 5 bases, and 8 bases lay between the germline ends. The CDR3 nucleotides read TGTGCCAGCAGTTTTCGGGGGGATCAGCCCCAGCATTTT. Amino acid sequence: CASSFRGDQPQHF.

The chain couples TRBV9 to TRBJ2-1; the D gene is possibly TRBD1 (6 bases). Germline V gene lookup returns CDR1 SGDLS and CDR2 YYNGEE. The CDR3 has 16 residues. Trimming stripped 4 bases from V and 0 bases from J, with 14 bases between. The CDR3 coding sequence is TGTGCCAGCAGCATCACCTCAGGGGTCTCCTACAATGAGCAGTTCTTC. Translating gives CASSITSGVSYNEQFF.

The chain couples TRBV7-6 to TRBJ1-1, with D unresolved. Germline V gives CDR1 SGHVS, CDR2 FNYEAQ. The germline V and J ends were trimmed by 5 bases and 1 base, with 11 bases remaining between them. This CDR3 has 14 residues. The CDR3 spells CASSPQTKNTEAFF. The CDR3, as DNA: TGTGCCAGCAGCCCTCAGACTAAGAACACTGAAGCTTTCTTT. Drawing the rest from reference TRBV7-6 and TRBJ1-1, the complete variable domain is GAGVSQSPRYKVTKRGQDVALRCDPISGHVSLYWYRQALGQGPEFLTYFNYEAQQDKSGLPNDRFSAERPEGSISTLTIQRTEQRDSAMYRCASSPQTKNTEAFFGQGTRLTVV.

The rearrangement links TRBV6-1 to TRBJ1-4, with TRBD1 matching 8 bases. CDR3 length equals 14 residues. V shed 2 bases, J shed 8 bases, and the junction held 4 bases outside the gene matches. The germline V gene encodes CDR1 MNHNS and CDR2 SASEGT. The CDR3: CASSEQGALEKLFF. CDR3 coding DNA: TGTGCCAGCAGTGAACAGGGGGCCCTGGAAAAACTGTTTTTT.

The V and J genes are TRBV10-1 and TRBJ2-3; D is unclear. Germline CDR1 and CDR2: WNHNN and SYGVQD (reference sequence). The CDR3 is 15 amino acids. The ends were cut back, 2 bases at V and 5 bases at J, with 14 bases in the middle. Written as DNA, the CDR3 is TGCGCCAGCAGTGAGGGTGGTATCGGTGGAGATACGCAGTATTTT. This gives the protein CASSEGGIGGDTQYF.

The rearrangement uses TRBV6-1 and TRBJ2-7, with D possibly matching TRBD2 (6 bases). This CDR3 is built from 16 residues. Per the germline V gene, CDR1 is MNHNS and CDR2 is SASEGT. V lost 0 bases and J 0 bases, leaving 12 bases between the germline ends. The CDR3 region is CASSEALGGSSYEQYF. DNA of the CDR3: TGTGCCAGCAGTGAAGCGCTTGGGGGGAGCTCCTACGAGCAGTACTTC.

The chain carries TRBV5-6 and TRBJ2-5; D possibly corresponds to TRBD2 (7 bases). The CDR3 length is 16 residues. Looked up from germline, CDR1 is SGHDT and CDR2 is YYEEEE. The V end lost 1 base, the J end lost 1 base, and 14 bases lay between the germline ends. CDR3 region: CASSLKQGGAQETQYF. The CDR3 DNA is TGTGCCAGCAGCTTGAAACAGGGAGGGGCCCAAGAGACCCAGTACTTC.

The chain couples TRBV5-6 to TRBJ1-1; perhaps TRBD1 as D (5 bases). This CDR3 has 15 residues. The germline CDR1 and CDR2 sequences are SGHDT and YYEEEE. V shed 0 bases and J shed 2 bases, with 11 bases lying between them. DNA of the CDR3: TGTGCCAGCAGCTTGGGGGCTCAGGGAAACACTGAAGCTTTCTTT. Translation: CASSLGAQGNTEAFF. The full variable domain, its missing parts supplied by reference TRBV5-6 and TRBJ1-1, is DAGVTQSPTHLIKTRGQQVTLRCSPKSGHDTVSWYQQALGQGPQFIFQYYEEEERQRGNFPDRFSGHQFPNYSSELNVNALLLGDSALYLCASSLGAQGNTEAFFGQGTRLTVV.

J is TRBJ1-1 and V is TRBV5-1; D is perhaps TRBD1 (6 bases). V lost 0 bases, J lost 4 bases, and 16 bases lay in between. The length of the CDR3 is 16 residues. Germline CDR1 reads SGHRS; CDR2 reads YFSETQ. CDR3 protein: CASSLGINRVSTEAFF. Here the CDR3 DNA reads TGCGCCAGCAGCTTGGGCATCAACAGGGTTAGCACTGAAGCTTTCTTT.

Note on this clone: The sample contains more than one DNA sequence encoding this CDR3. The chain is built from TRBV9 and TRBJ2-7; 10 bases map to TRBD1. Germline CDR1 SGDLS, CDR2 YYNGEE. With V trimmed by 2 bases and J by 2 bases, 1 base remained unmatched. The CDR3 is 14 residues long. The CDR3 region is CASSVGQGAYEQYF. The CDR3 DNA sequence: TGTGCCAGCAGCGTTGGACAGGGGGCCTACGAGCAGTACTTC.

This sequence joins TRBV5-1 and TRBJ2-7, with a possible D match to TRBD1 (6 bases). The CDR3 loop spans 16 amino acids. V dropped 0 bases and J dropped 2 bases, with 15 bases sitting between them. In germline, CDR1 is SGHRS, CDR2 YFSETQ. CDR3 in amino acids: CASSLVELQGAYEQYF. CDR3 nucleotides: TGCGCCAGCAGCTTGGTGGAGCTACAGGGCGCCTACGAGCAGTACTTC. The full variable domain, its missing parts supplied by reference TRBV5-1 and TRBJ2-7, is KAGVTQTPRYLIKTRGQQVTLSCSPISGHRSVSWYQQTPGQGLQFLFEYFSETQRNKGNFPGRFSGRQFSNSRSEMNVSTLELGDSALYLCASSLVELQGAYEQYFGPGTRLTVT.

Here the CDR3 reads CASSTSVAGGLIYEQYF. As DNA, the CDR3 is TGCGCCAGCAGCACAAGTGTAGCGGGAGGACTAATCTACGAGCAGTACTTC. This chain uses TRBV5-1 with TRBJ2-5, with 10 bases lining up with TRBD2. The J call may be in error: the DNA end matches TRBJ2-7 better. Looked up from germline, CDR1 is SGHRS and CDR2 is YFSETQ. The CDR3 runs to 17 residues.

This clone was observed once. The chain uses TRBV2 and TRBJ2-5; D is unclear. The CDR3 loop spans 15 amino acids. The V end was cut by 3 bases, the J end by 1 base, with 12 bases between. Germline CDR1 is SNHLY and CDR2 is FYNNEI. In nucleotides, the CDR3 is TGTGCCAGCAGTGATAACAGCACCCCCCAAGAGACCCAGTACTTC. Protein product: CASSDNSTPQETQYF. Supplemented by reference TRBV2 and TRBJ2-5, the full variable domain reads EPEVTQTPSHQVTQMGQEVILRCVPISNHLYFYWYRQILGQKVEFLVSFYNNEISEKSEIFDDQFSVERPDGSNFTLKIRSTKLEDSAMYFCASSDNSTPQETQYFGPGTRLLVL.